These 18 T cell receptor beta chains were sequenced from one sample in a study of OX40 agonist ivuxolimab in advanced cancers. The library was built by means of the immunoSEQ multiplex PCR assay. The immuneACCESS repertoire file appears here via TCRdb, limited to in-frame rearrangements. These files lack a portion of the clones; in checked studies, under half of the deficit traces to unresolved V genes, and the cause of the others is not known. In this sample the table shows 90,000 to 120,000 clones, 85% to 95% of which occur a single time. The ten most abundant clones make up approximately 1.3% of the sample. The sequencing used CD4+ or CD8+ T cells sorted from blood, collected in a trial of the OX40 agonist ivuxolimab. The receptors were gathered from an adult with an advanced solid tumor such as melanoma, head and neck, liver or kidney cancer.

V and J are TRBV5-1 and TRBJ2-1; 9 positions match TRBD1. V was pared by 6 bases and J by 8 bases, with 15 bases of the junction left unmatched. CDR3 size: 16 residues. Germline V CDR1 and CDR2: SGHRS, YFSETQ. The CDR3 coding sequence is TGCGCCAGCATCTCGGGAACAGGGGGCTCCTTCGATGAGCAGTTCTTC. Its protein product is CASISGTGGSFDEQFF.

Only one count was recorded for this clone. J is TRBJ2-2 and V is TRBV7-2; perhaps TRBD2 as D (5 bases). The V and J ends lost 8 bases and 1 base respectively, with 11 bases between them. The CDR3 sequence is 14 residues long. CDR1 is SGHTA and CDR2 is FQGNSA in the germline V gene. As DNA, the CDR3 is TGTGCCAGCCGCGGACTCCTGAACACCGGGGAGCTGTTTTTT. It encodes CASRGLLNTGELFF.

CDR3 coding DNA: TGTGCCTGGAGCCCCCGGGGAAGCGGGAGGGATACGCAGTATTTT. Its translation: CAWSPRGSGRDTQYF. The chain carries TRBV30 and TRBJ2-3; 9 bases fit TRBD2. Germline CDR1 and CDR2: GTSNPN and SVGIG (reference sequence). This CDR3 is 15 amino acids long. With 3 bases clipped from V and 6 bases from J, the junction kept 10 bases outside the gene matches. Based on the CDR3 plus reference TRBV30 and TRBJ2-3, the full variable domain is SQTIHQWPATLVQPVGSPLSLECTVEGTSNPNLYWYRQAAGRGLQLLFYSVGIGQISSEVPQNLSASRPQDRQFILSSKKLLLSDSGFYLCAWSPRGSGRDTQYFGPGTRLTVL.

The V and J genes are TRBV29-1 and TRBJ1-1; TRBD1 agrees at 12 bases. Germline CDR1 SQVTM, CDR2 ANQGSEA. With V trimmed by 3 bases and J by 3 bases, 2 bases remained unmatched. The CDR3 runs to 14 residues. CDR3 bases: TGCAGCGTTGAGGGACAGGGGGCGGACACTGAAGCTTTCTTT. It translates to CSVEGQGADTEAFF.

In its sample, this clone was seen once. The rearrangement links TRBV20-1 to TRBJ2-1; 7 bases are shared with TRBD2. After removal of 7 bases from V and 7 bases from J, the junction contained 4 bases not matched to a gene. CDR3 size: 11 residues. Germline assignment: CDR1 DFQATT and CDR2 SNEGSKA (reference sequence). The CDR3 reads CSGPGRNEQFF. CDR3 sequence (DNA): TGCAGTGGGCCCGGGAGGAATGAGCAGTTCTTC.

The rearrangement joins TRBV6-4 to TRBJ1-3; D not resolved. Looked up from germline, CDR1 is MRHNA and CDR2 is SNTAGT. The CDR3 runs 18 residues. The V and J ends lost 6 bases and 1 base respectively, with 22 bases between them. CDR3 nucleotide sequence: TGTGCCAGCAGCGCAAACGCTCCGGGATCTTCATCTGGAAACACCATATATTTT. As protein: CASSANAPGSSSGNTIYF.

This clone was picked up one time. The J gene is TRBJ2-1, the V gene TRBV5-1; TRBD2 matches 13 bases. Germline CDR1 is SGHRS and CDR2 is YFSETQ. The CDR3 length is 17 residues. V shed 4 bases and J 3 bases; nucleotides not matched to a gene: 7. CDR3 DNA sequence: TGCGCCAGCAGCCCGCCGGGACTAGCGGGAAGCTACAATGAGCAGTTCTTC. Protein: CASSPPGLAGSYNEQFF.

V is TRBV6-6 and J is TRBJ2-1; a possible D gene is TRBD2 (6 bases). V gave up 5 bases and J gave up 5 bases, with 13 bases separating them. CDR1 is MNHNY, CDR2 SVGAGI, per germline (reference sequence). The CDR3 loop spans 14 amino acids. The CDR3 bases are TGTGCCAGCAGTCCATCGACTAGTAACAATGAGCAGTTCTTC. This encodes CASSPSTSNNEQFF.

The CDR3 DNA sequence: TGTGCCAGCAGCCTACAGCCGGGACCAGGTACTGAAGCTTTCTTT. It yields the protein CASSLQPGPGTEAFF. This chain joins TRBV7-6 and TRBJ1-1; a weak D match, TRBD1 (5 bases). CDR3 length: 15 amino acids. Trimming cost V 5 bases and J 5 bases, with 18 bases left between them. In germline, CDR1 is SGHVS, CDR2 FNYEAQ. Filled out from reference TRBV7-6 and TRBJ1-1, the complete variable domain reads GAGVSQSPRYKVTKRGQDVALRCDPISGHVSLYWYRQALGQGPEFLTYFNYEAQQDKSGLPNDRFSAERPEGSISTLTIQRTEQRDSAMYRCASSLQPGPGTEAFFGQGTRLTVV.

The rearrangement joins TRBV7-8 to TRBJ2-3; D ambiguous. The CDR3 loop spans 13 amino acids. CDR1 is SGHVS, CDR2 FQNEAQ, per germline. V shed 5 bases and J shed 2 bases, with 8 bases lying between them. The CDR3 protein is CASSPSTTDTQYF. The CDR3 region has the DNA TGTGCCAGCAGCCCATCTACCACAGATACGCAGTATTTT.

This clone was seen just once. CDR3 loop: CASSQVGGRNEQFF. The CDR3 region has the DNA TGTGCCAGCAGCCAAGTTGGAGGGCGCAATGAGCAGTTCTTC. V and J are TRBV14 and TRBJ2-1; D might be TRBD2 (6 bases). Germline V lookup: CDR1 SGHDN, CDR2 FVKESK. V lost 1 base to trimming and J lost 6 bases, with 10 bases between them. This CDR3 contains 14 residues.

The chain carries TRBV28 and TRBJ1-5; D unresolved. Germline V gene sequence: CDR1 MDHEN, CDR2 SYDVKM. Trimming cost V 8 bases and J 0 bases, with 14 bases left between them. The CDR3 is 15 amino acids. The CDR3 here is CASLVGLYSNQPQHF. CDR3 coding DNA: TGTGCCAGCCTCGTGGGCCTCTATAGCAATCAGCCCCAGCATTTT.

The CDR3 DNA reads as TGTGCCAGCAGACTCAATCCAGGACTAGCGGGAGAACTGAACTACAATGAGCAGTTCTTC. It codes for CASRLNPGLAGELNYNEQFF. The chain joins TRBV2 to TRBJ2-1, with TRBD2 matching over 13 bases. CDR1 and CDR2 from the germline V gene are SNHLY and FYNNEI. There are 20 residues in the CDR3. V gave up 6 bases and J gave up 3 bases; unmatched junction bases: 17.

V usage is TRBV7-2 and J usage is TRBJ2-3; 15 bases are a match to TRBD2. This CDR3 has 17 amino acids. The J segment lost 3 bases and the V segment lost 5 bases, leaving 6 bases of the junction unmatched. CDR1 and CDR2 from the germline V gene are SGHTA and FQGNSA. CDR3 in amino acids: CASSPRGLAGGTDTQYF. The CDR3 DNA follows: TGTGCCAGCAGCCCGAGGGGACTAGCGGGAGGTACAGATACGCAGTATTTT.

The gene calls are TRBV6-1 and TRBJ1-4; D gene ambiguous. The length of the CDR3 is 13 residues. Deletions cut 6 bases from V and 11 bases from J, with 16 bases between. Germline loops: CDR1 MNHNS, CDR2 SASEGT. Here the CDR3 reads CASRFPGQDKLFF. The DNA for the CDR3 is TGTGCCAGCAGGTTCCCCGGTCAGGACAAACTGTTTTTT.

J is TRBJ2-7 and V is TRBV27; the match to TRBD2 covers 13 bases. V shed 5 bases, J shed 5 bases, and the junction held 6 bases outside the gene matches. Germline CDR1 reads MNHEY; CDR2 reads SMNVEV (reference sequence). The CDR3 has 15 residues. The DNA for the CDR3 is TGTGCCAGCAGTCCCTGGACTAGCGGGAGAGACGAGCAGTACTTC. Its translation is CASSPWTSGRDEQYF.

This chain connects TRBV27 to TRBJ2-5, with 8 bases fitting TRBD1. CDR1 is MNHEY, CDR2 SMNVEV, per germline (reference sequence). CDR3 length: 16 residues. V dropped 1 base and J dropped 5; count of bases not matched to a gene: 9. Here the CDR3 reads CASSLWAAGGMETQYF. The CDR3 bases are TGTGCCAGCAGTTTATGGGCGGCAGGGGGCATGGAGACCCAGTACTTC.

The chain employs TRBV4-3 and TRBJ2-1; D remains ambiguous. Germline V gene sequence: CDR1 LGHNA, CDR2 YSLEER. There are 15 residues in the CDR3. The V end lost 0 bases, the J end lost 6 bases, and 12 bases lay between the germline ends. Written as DNA, the CDR3 is TGCGCCAGCAGCCAAGATAGGAACCGGATCAATGAGCAGTTCTTC. This encodes CASSQDRNRINEQFF.